A single sample is the source of the 3 T cell receptor beta chains below, sequenced in a study of OX40 agonist ivuxolimab in advanced cancers. The assay was immunoSEQ multiplex PCR, and TCRdb's table has in-frame clones only and misses some. The sample shows about 58,000 clones, about 90% of them seen only once. Sequenced here: CD4+ or CD8+ T cells sorted from blood, sampled in a trial of the OX40 agonist ivuxolimab. The receptors come from an adult with an advanced solid tumor such as melanoma, head and neck, liver or kidney cancer.

This sequence joins TRBV4-3 and TRBJ2-2; 9 bases align to TRBD2. Germline loops: CDR1 LGHNA, CDR2 YSLEER. The ends lost 1 base at V and 4 bases at J; junction bases unmatched: 7. This CDR3 is 17 amino acids long. The CDR3 sequence is CASSQGGAGGGTGELFF. The CDR3 coding sequence is TGCGCCAGCAGCCAAGGGGGAGCGGGAGGCGGCACCGGGGAGCTGTTTTTT.

This clone showed up just a few times. CDR3: CASSTFMTDNEQFF. DNA for the CDR3: TGTGCCAGTAGTACCTTCATGACCGACAATGAGCAGTTCTTC. The chain joins TRBV19 to TRBJ2-1; D is unclear. The CDR3 contains 14 residues. The germline V and J ends were trimmed by 4 bases and 5 bases, with 12 bases remaining between them. CDR1 and CDR2 from the germline V gene are LNHDA and SQIVND (reference sequence).

The V gene is TRBV4-3, the J gene TRBJ1-4; no firm D call. This CDR3 contains 14 residues. With 0 bases removed from V and 8 bases from J, the gap between germline ends came to 10 bases. Germline assignment: CDR1 LGHNA and CDR2 YSLEER. CDR3 sequence: CASSQEADPEKLFF. Written as DNA, the CDR3 is TGCGCCAGCAGCCAAGAAGCGGACCCAGAAAAACTGTTTTTT.